This T cell receptor (beta chain) was sequenced during a study of T cells in Graves' hyperthyroidism and ophthalmopathy. Overall study results and limits: Ophthalmopathy, as predicted by the model, came a median around 7 months after the prediction.

Patients were excluded for uncontrolled infection, other autoimmune disease, pregnancy or lactation. Diagnostic assessment was based on clinical symptoms, serum thyroxine and TRAb, thyroid ultrasound and orbital computed tomography. In regard to this clonotype: The antigen is not known.

Amplified regions were TCR beta CDR3 sequences from RNA transcripts. Carried out on the TCR CDR3, a first-round RT-PCR used the HTBI primer set. TCRdb reprocessed the multiplex PCR reads with MiXCR, giving one entry per CDR3 protein. The top ten clones hold about two fifths of a sample with roughly 500,000 distinct CDR3 sequences, 35% to 50% of them seen once. The sequence was obtained from an adult woman with Graves' disease, either hyperthyroidism or ophthalmopathy (not recorded which). Material: peripheral blood or thyroid tissue (not recorded which).

The CDR3: CASTLGGGNIGGYTF. The CDR3 DNA sequence: TGTGCCAGCACTCTGGGGGGGGGAAATATTGGCGGCTACACCTTC. The rearrangement joins TRBV12-3 or TRBV12-4 to TRBJ1-2; D may be TRBD1 (5 bases). The CDR3 contains 15 residues. V was clipped by 7 bases and J by 8 bases, with 23 bases between them.